These T cell receptor beta chains were read from a single sample in a study of T cells in localized non-small cell lung cancer. This table comes from immunoSEQ multiplex PCR, and its TCRdb copy is limited to in-frame clones, with some not included. This table has about 1,600 clones, roughly 25% appearing once. Specimen: lung tumor tissue, collected before any cancer treatment. The receptors shown here come from a male donor older than 55 with stage II squamous cell lung carcinoma. Each CDR3 is given with its conserved first and last residue. The D gene is left open where the match is weak. Clone sizes are given selectively: once, few, many, or a class where the clone is expanded.

j_call: TRBJ2-3
clone_size: few
d_call: .
v_call: TRBV1
cdr3_aa: CASSQDPGGLDTQYF
cdr3_nt: TGCGCCAGCAGCCAAGACCCGGGGGGGCTGGATACGCAGTATTTT

j_call: TRBJ2-7
clone_size: .
d_call: .
v_call: TRBV5-1
cdr3_aa: CASSLGTRRDTYEQYF
cdr3_nt: TGCGCCAGCAGCTTGGGGACTCGGAGGGACACCTACGAGCAGTACTTC

j_call: TRBJ1-2
clone_size: few
d_call: .
v_call: TRBV11-3
cdr3_aa: CASSVDSLPNYGYTF
cdr3_nt: TGTGCCAGCAGCGTGGACAGCCTTCCTAACTATGGCTACACCTTC

j_call: TRBJ1-6
clone_size: .
d_call: TRBD1
v_call: TRBV5-1
cdr3_aa: CASSGQGLDSPLHF
cdr3_nt: TGCGCCAGCAGCGGACAGGGCCTGGATTCACCCCTCCACTTT

j_call: TRBJ1-5
clone_size: few
d_call: .
v_call: TRBV19
cdr3_aa: CASSIAQQGNQPQHF
cdr3_nt: TGTGCCAGTAGTATAGCCCAACAGGGTAATCAGCCCCAGCATTTT

j_call: TRBJ2-2
clone_size: few
d_call: .
v_call: TRBV5-1
cdr3_aa: CASSLVPAPDGELFF
cdr3_nt: TGCGCCAGCAGCTTGGTTCCAGCGCCGGACGGGGAGCTGTTTTTT

j_call: TRBJ1-1
clone_size: medium-sized
d_call: .
v_call: TRBV6-8
cdr3_aa: CASSGRVPDTEAFF
cdr3_nt: TGTGCCAGCAGTGGACGGGTCCCGGACACTGAAGCTTTCTTT

j_call: TRBJ1-2
clone_size: .
d_call: TRBD1
v_call: TRBV29-1
cdr3_aa: CSVDWTGEHNYGYTF
cdr3_nt: TGCAGCGTTGATTGGACAGGGGAACACAACTATGGCTACACCTTC

j_call: TRBJ2-2
clone_size: .
d_call: .
v_call: TRBV6-8
cdr3_aa: CASSDEPGRPTGELFF
cdr3_nt: TGTGCCAGCAGTGACGAACCGGGACGGCCCACCGGGGAGCTGTTTTTT

j_call: TRBJ1-6
clone_size: few
d_call: .
v_call: TRBV6-8
cdr3_aa: CASSYLGDSPLHF
cdr3_nt: TGTGCCAGCAGTTACTTGGGGGACTCACCCCTCCACTTT

j_call: TRBJ2-3
clone_size: once
d_call: .
v_call: TRBV30
cdr3_aa: CAWRSGSTDTQYF
cdr3_nt: TGTGCCTGGAGGTCCGGCAGCACAGATACGCAGTATTTT

j_call: TRBJ2-3
clone_size: few
d_call: .
v_call: TRBV11-3
cdr3_aa: CASSLGGGLNTDTQYF
cdr3_nt: TGTGCCAGCAGCTTAGGCGGCGGGTTGAACACAGATACGCAGTATTTT

j_call: TRBJ2-1
clone_size: .
d_call: TRBD2
v_call: TRBV30
cdr3_aa: CAWSAPGMGGNEQFF
cdr3_nt: TGTGCCTGGAGTGCGCCTGGGATGGGGGGGAATGAGCAGTTCTTC

j_call: TRBJ1-4
clone_size: few
d_call: .
v_call: TRBV6-1
cdr3_aa: CASSEGVRGFATNEKLFF
cdr3_nt: TGTGCCAGCAGTGAAGGGGTGCGGGGATTTGCAACTAATGAAAAACTGTTTTTT

j_call: TRBJ2-1
clone_size: few
d_call: .
v_call: TRBV6-8
cdr3_aa: CASSYSSTPSGEQFF
cdr3_nt: TGTGCCAGCAGTTACTCCTCGACCCCAAGCGGTGAGCAGTTCTTC

j_call: TRBJ2-6
clone_size: .
d_call: .
v_call: TRBV28
cdr3_aa: CASSLRGSSGANVLTF
cdr3_nt: TGTGCCAGCAGTCTACGGGGGAGCTCTGGGGCCAACGTCCTGACTTTC

j_call: TRBJ1-6
clone_size: .
d_call: .
v_call: TRBV6-8
cdr3_aa: CASTSDHYNSPLHF
cdr3_nt: TGTGCCAGCACCTCCGACCACTATAATTCACCCCTCCACTTT

j_call: TRBJ1-2
clone_size: few
d_call: .
v_call: TRBV6-8
cdr3_aa: CASSKGTDGDYGYTF
cdr3_nt: TGTGCCAGCAGTAAAGGGACGGACGGAGACTATGGCTACACCTTC

j_call: TRBJ1-1
clone_size: .
d_call: .
v_call: TRBV6-8
cdr3_aa: CASSPRVGKTEAFF
cdr3_nt: TGTGCCAGCAGCCCTCGGGTAGGGAAGACTGAAGCTTTCTTT

j_call: TRBJ1-6
clone_size: .
d_call: .
v_call: TRBV19
cdr3_aa: CASIENARINSPLHF
cdr3_nt: TGTGCCAGTATCGAAAACGCCAGGATTAATTCACCCCTCCACTTT

j_call: TRBJ1-6
clone_size: few
d_call: .
v_call: TRBV19
cdr3_aa: CASSFKTGANSPLHF
cdr3_nt: TGTGCCAGTAGTTTCAAGACAGGAGCTAATTCACCCCTCCACTTT

j_call: TRBJ2-7
clone_size: .
d_call: TRBD1
v_call: TRBV9
cdr3_aa: CASGQTGFEQYF
cdr3_nt: TGTGCCAGCGGCCAGACAGGGTTCGAGCAGTACTTC

j_call: TRBJ1-2
clone_size: .
d_call: .
v_call: TRBV6-8
cdr3_aa: CASSYQGRRSGYTF
cdr3_nt: TGTGCCAGCAGTTACCAGGGGCGGAGGAGCGGCTACACCTTC

j_call: TRBJ2-1
clone_size: few
d_call: TRBD1
v_call: TRBV19
cdr3_aa: CASSRTGVSEQFF
cdr3_nt: TGTGCCAGTAGTCGGACAGGGGTCAGTGAGCAGTTCTTC

j_call: TRBJ2-7
clone_size: medium-sized
d_call: .
v_call: TRBV11-3
cdr3_aa: CASSFRGPWDEQYF
cdr3_nt: TGTGCCAGCAGTTTCCGGGGACCCTGGGACGAGCAGTACTTC

j_call: TRBJ1-3
clone_size: .
d_call: .
v_call: TRBV9
cdr3_aa: CASSGGAGRNTIYF
cdr3_nt: TGTGCCAGCAGTGGGGGCGCCGGAAGAAACACCATATATTTT

j_call: TRBJ2-7
clone_size: .
d_call: .
v_call: TRBV9
cdr3_aa: CASSDPATEQYF
cdr3_nt: TGTGCCAGCAGTGACCCCGCAACAGAGCAGTACTTC

j_call: TRBJ1-3
clone_size: few
d_call: .
v_call: TRBV28
cdr3_aa: CASSADSSGNTIYF
cdr3_nt: TGTGCCAGCAGTGCAGACAGCTCTGGAAACACCATATATTTT

j_call: TRBJ1-2
clone_size: medium-sized
d_call: .
v_call: TRBV11-3
cdr3_aa: CASSLFTGPYGYTF
cdr3_nt: TGTGCCAGCAGCTTGTTCACAGGACCCTATGGCTACACCTTC